The clone carrying this T cell receptor beta chain was found a few times. Each CDR3 protein gets one entry after TCRdb re-called the RT-PCR reads with MiXCR. The sample lists about 570,000 distinct CDR3 sequences, around 11% occurring once. Germline loops: CDR1 MNHEY, CDR2 SVGEGT. The CDR3 spans 16 residues. The V end lost 6 bases, the J end lost 8 bases, and 23 bases lay between the germline ends. This sample stems from a study of response to subunit inactivated influenza vaccine. A further study also used this sample, focusing on T cells expressing NK-cell markers. That source notes: cDNA encoding TCR beta was synthesized via 5'RACE template switching incorporating UMIs. In sorted CD3+CD56+NKG2C+, CD3+CD56+NKG2C- and CD3+CD56-NKG2C+ T cells, TCR beta repertoires were obtained. Of CD8+ T cells, roughly 1.0-7.0% belonged to dominant NKG2C+ clonotypes in five to seven donors. Expanded NKG2C+ T cell clones had unclear HCMV specificity.

This rearrangement joins TRBV6-2 or TRBV6-3 to TRBJ2-4; a weak D match, TRBD1 (6 bases). The receptor was isolated from a man aged 50 to 59 who received an inactivated influenza vaccine. This specimen was PBMCs from blood, taken on the day of vaccination. The chain's CDR3 is CASSTPTSTGKHIQYF. DNA for the CDR3: TGTGCCAGCAGCACCCCTACATCCACAGGGAAACACATTCAGTACTTC.